Following are 9 T cell receptor beta chains from one sample sequenced in a study of vaccination effects on CD4 cells after COVID-19. No antigen has been assigned to these receptors. Viral peptide pool expansion of antigen-specific CD4+ T cells preceded sequencing in the ViraFEST assay. Isolating CD4+ T cells followed more than 9 days of culture. The healthy vaccine recipients, who had no prior SARS-CoV-2 infection, showed negative nucleocapsid antibodies. Libraries were prepared by immunoSEQ multiplex PCR; TCRdb keeps only in-frame clonotypes and omits some of them. This repertoire shows 77,000 or so clones, about 79% found once; its top ten account for over 9.5%. The sequencing used CD4+ T cells from PBMCs cultured with SARS-CoV-2 spike peptides, collected before COVID-19 vaccination. All receptors come from a human donor who received a COVID-19 vaccine.

V and J are TRBV20-1 and TRBJ1-5; no clear D gene. The CDR3 runs 14 residues. Germline values: CDR1 DFQATT, CDR2 SNEGSKA (reference sequence). V lost 3 bases and J 4 bases, leaving 13 bases between the germline ends. For the CDR3, the DNA is TGCAGTGCTAGTGGCGGACGTGGAAATCAGCCCCAGCATTTT. Its protein product is CSASGGRGNQPQHF.

This chain connects TRBV5-1 to TRBJ2-4; perhaps D is TRBD1 or TRBD2 (5 bases each). CDR3 length equals 13 residues. Germline V lookup: CDR1 SGHRS, CDR2 YFSETQ. The V and J ends lost 4 bases and 8 bases respectively, with 13 bases between them. CDR3: CASSRDLIDIQYF. CDR3 DNA: TGCGCCAGCAGCCGGGACCTCATTGACATTCAGTACTTC.

This sequence joins TRBV4-1 and TRBJ2-7; D perhaps matches TRBD2 (5 bases). CDR3 length equals 16 residues. Trimming shortened V by 1 base and J by 3 bases, and 16 bases separated the two germline ends. Germline V gene sequence: CDR1 MGHRA, CDR2 YSYEKL. DNA for the CDR3: TGCGCCAGCAGCCAAGTTCCTTCAGCGGATATCTACGAGCAGTACGTC. It yields the protein CASSQVPSADIYEQYV.

The chain carries TRBV24-1 and TRBJ2-3, with TRBD2 matching 11 bases. V lost 5 bases and J lost 2; bases outside the gene matches: 14. Germline assignment: CDR1 KGHDR and CDR2 SFDVKD. This CDR3 is built from 19 residues. This CDR3 is CATSAAGQLAGAATDTQYF. The CDR3 bases are TGTGCCACCAGTGCCGCCGGCCAACTAGCGGGGGCCGCCACAGATACGCAGTATTTT.

V is TRBV29-1 and J is TRBJ1-4; tentatively, D is TRBD1 (6 bases). This CDR3 comprises 14 residues. Germline V gene lookup returns CDR1 SQVTM and CDR2 ANQGSEA. The V end lost 3 bases, the J end lost 8 bases, and 16 bases lay between the germline ends. In nucleotides, the CDR3 is TGCAGCGTTGAGTCCACAGGGATAGGCGAAAAACTGTTTTTT. Its protein product is CSVESTGIGEKLFF.

The V and J genes are TRBV7-9 and TRBJ2-3; TRBD1 might be the D (5 bases). In germline, CDR1 is SEHNR, CDR2 FQNEAQ (reference sequence). V lost 3 bases and J 3 bases, leaving 10 bases between the germline ends. There are 14 residues in the CDR3. The CDR3 nucleotides are TGTGCCAGCAGCTTTTCTGCAGGGACAGATACGCAGTATTTT. Translated: CASSFSAGTDTQYF. Using reference TRBV7-9 and TRBJ2-3 for the parts outside the CDR3, the full variable domain is DTGVSQNPRHKITKRGQNVTFRCDPISEHNRLYWYRQTLGQGPEFLTYFQNEAQLEKSRLLSDRFSAERPKGSFSTLEIQRTEQGDSAMYLCASSFSAGTDTQYFGPGTRLTVL.

The chain is built from TRBV6-1 and TRBJ2-2, with 8 bases identical to TRBD2. CDR1 is MNHNS, CDR2 SASEGT, per germline. Unmatched junction bases numbered 17, after V lost 1 base and J lost 7 bases. CDR3 size: 19 residues. Here the CDR3 DNA reads TGTGCCAGCAGTGAAGGGACAGCGATACGTCCCGGGACTAGCGGGGAGCTGTTTTTT. Translation: CASSEGTAIRPGTSGELFF.

The chain uses TRBV20-1 and TRBJ2-1; D perhaps matches TRBD2 (7 bases). This CDR3 contains 15 residues. The V end was cut by 5 bases, the J end by 7 bases, with 21 bases between. CDR1 DFQATT and CDR2 SNEGSKA come from the germline V gene (reference sequence). The DNA for the CDR3 is TGCAGTGCTGGTGGGGGCGGGGGTCGATGGAATGAGCAGTTCTTC. As protein: CSAGGGGGRWNEQFF.

The rearrangement joins TRBV7-3 to TRBJ2-5; maybe TRBD1 (6 bases). The CDR3 length is 13 residues. The V gene lost 5 bases and the J gene lost 4 bases, with 11 bases spanning the gap. The germline V gene has CDR1 SGHTA and CDR2 FQGTGA. As DNA, the CDR3 is TGTGCCAGCAGCAGAGACAGGTCAGAGACCCAGTACTTC. As protein: CASSRDRSETQYF. Full variable domain (rest looked up from reference TRBV7-3 and TRBJ2-5): GAGVSQTPSNKVTEKGKYVELRCDPISGHTALYWYRQSLGQGPEFLIYFQGTGAADDSGLPNDRFFAVRPEGSVSTLKIQRTERGDSAVYLCASSRDRSETQYFGPGTRLLVL.